The 13 T cell receptor beta chains given below trace back to one sample, sequenced in a study of spatial heterogeneity in lung cancer. Time point denoted: blood at routine non-recurrence follow-up after resection. TCRdb re-called the 5' RACE reads through MiXCR, storing one row per CDR3 protein. The table includes about 47,000 distinct CDR3 sequences, 12% detected once. Sample: PBMCs, taken at follow-up. Receptor source: a male donor with early-stage non-small cell lung cancer.

This clonotype was picked up a small number of times. The genes are TRBV7-2 and TRBJ2-7; 11 nucleotides match TRBD2. CDR3 length: 21 residues. Unmatched junction bases numbered 17, after V lost 1 base and J lost 0 bases. Germline assignment: CDR1 SGHTA and CDR2 FQGNSA. The CDR3 sequence: CASSLEVTGLAGRISSYEQYF. For the CDR3, the DNA is TGTGCCAGCAGCTTAGAAGTGACCGGACTAGCGGGCCGAATTAGCTCCTACGAGCAGTACTTC.

At least ten counts were recorded for this clonotype. The chain has TRBV28 and TRBJ1-5; D gene ambiguous. The V gene's germline CDR1 is MDHEN and CDR2 SYDVKM. Deletions cut 4 bases from V and 4 bases from J, with 5 bases between. The CDR3 sequence is 12 residues long. The CDR3 region has the DNA TGTGCCAGCAGTTCTGCTAATCAGCCCCAGCATTTT. Translated: CASSSANQPQHF.

This chain links TRBV5-1 with TRBJ1-6; D uncertain. The germline CDR1 and CDR2 sequences are SGHRS and YFSETQ. Deletions cut 4 bases from V and 5 bases from J, with 4 bases between. The CDR3 has 12 residues. The CDR3 sequence: CASSDNNSPLHF. CDR3 DNA: TGCGCCAGCAGCGACAATAATTCACCCCTCCACTTT.

In this sample, this clonotype turned up many times. This chain links TRBV10-3 with TRBJ2-1; D is unresolved. There are 14 residues in the CDR3. CDR1 and CDR2 (germline): ENHRY, SYGVKD. V lost 4 bases and J 5 bases, leaving 12 bases between the germline ends. The CDR3 sequence is CAISGRTENNEQFF. Written as DNA, the CDR3 is TGTGCCATCAGTGGTCGGACGGAGAACAATGAGCAGTTCTTC.

This chain uses TRBV18 with TRBJ2-7; D is perhaps TRBD2 (5 bases). The CDR3 contains 15 residues. CDR1 is KGHSH, CDR2 LQKENI, per germline. Trimming shortened V by 3 bases and J by 4 bases, and 16 bases separated the two germline ends. CDR3 nucleotide sequence: TGTGCCAGCTCACCGGTTAGAACTAGTTCTTACGAGCAGTACTTC. It translates to CASSPVRTSSYEQYF.

This clonotype was seen only a few times. The chain carries TRBV27 and TRBJ1-4; TRBD1 matches at 7 bases. V lost 3 bases to trimming and J lost 8 bases; unmatched junction nucleotides: 6. The CDR3 totals 14 residues. Germline CDR1 reads MNHEY; CDR2 reads SMNVEV (reference sequence). The CDR3 loop reads CASSFSGTEEKLFF. CDR3 coding DNA: TGTGCCAGCAGTTTCTCCGGGACAGAGGAAAAACTGTTTTTT. Combining the CDR3 with reference TRBV27 and TRBJ1-4 gives the whole variable domain EAQVTQNPRYLITVTGKKLTVTCSQNMNHEYMSWYRQDPGLGLRQIYYSMNVEVTDKGDVPEGYKVSRKEKRNFPLILESPSPNQTSLYFCASSFSGTEEKLFFGSGTQLSVL.

This clonotype has only a few counts. This chain connects TRBV3-1 to TRBJ2-3, with 9 bases aligning to TRBD1. The CDR3 totals 16 residues. V dropped 4 bases and J dropped 4; count of bases not matched to a gene: 9. Germline CDR1 reads LGHDT; CDR2 reads YNNKEL (reference sequence). The CDR3 sequence is CASSPLTGGNADTQYF. The CDR3 DNA reads as TGTGCCAGCAGCCCCCTCACAGGGGGCAACGCAGATACGCAGTATTTT.

The CDR3 here is CASRPLVSHNEQFF. Written as DNA, the CDR3 is TGTGCCAGCAGGCCACTAGTGTCGCACAATGAGCAGTTCTTC. The chain links TRBV12-3 or TRBV12-4 to TRBJ2-1; maybe TRBD2 (5 bases). V was cut by 6 bases and J by 5 bases, with 14 bases left in between. The CDR3 is 14 residues long.

This clonotype was found many times. CDR3: CASSLDTEQFF. The DNA of the CDR3 is TGCGCCAGCAGCTTGGATACTGAGCAGTTCTTC. V gene TRBV5-1 combines with J gene TRBJ2-1; D unresolved. Per germline, CDR1 SGHRS and CDR2 YFSETQ. V shed 0 bases and J shed 9 bases, with 4 bases lying between them. This CDR3 has 11 amino acids.

This clonotype was seen repeatedly, ten times or more. V usage is TRBV7-2 and J usage is TRBJ2-3, with 15 positions matching TRBD2. The trim removed 6 bases at V and 0 bases at J, leaving 10 bases unmatched. The CDR3 contains 19 residues. CDR1 is SGHTA, CDR2 FQGNSA, per germline. The CDR3 loop reads CASRGTSGRHDPSTDTQYF. DNA of the CDR3: TGTGCCAGCAGAGGGACTAGCGGGAGGCACGATCCTAGCACAGATACGCAGTATTTT.

This clonotype has a count of ten or more. This CDR3 reads CASRLGANTEAFF. The CDR3 DNA sequence: TGTGCCAGCAGATTAGGGGCGAACACTGAAGCTTTCTTT. The chain has TRBV3-1 and TRBJ1-1; D perhaps matches TRBD1 (5 bases). Trimming stripped 6 bases from V and 1 base from J, with 9 bases between. The germline CDR1 and CDR2 sequences are LGHDT and YNNKEL (reference sequence). The CDR3 runs 13 residues.

This chain links TRBV10-2 with TRBJ2-4; 9 bases are a match to TRBD2. Germline loops: CDR1 WSHSY, CDR2 SAAADI. With 2 bases clipped from V and 5 bases from J, the junction kept 1 base outside the gene matches. The CDR3 has 14 residues. The DNA for the CDR3 is TGCGCCAGCAGTGAGATAGCGGGGGAAAACATTCAGTACTTC. This sequence encodes CASSEIAGENIQYF.

This clonotype was seen repeatedly, ten times or more. The V gene is TRBV7-2, the J gene TRBJ2-7; 9 positions agree with TRBD1. Germline V gene lookup returns CDR1 SGHTA and CDR2 FQGNSA. This CDR3 is 16 amino acids long. Unmatched junction bases numbered 5, after V lost 0 bases and J lost 2 bases. This CDR3 reads CASSLAWDRVTYEQYF. The CDR3 region has the DNA TGTGCCAGCAGCTTAGCGTGGGACAGGGTAACCTACGAGCAGTACTTC.